This passage covers 30 T cell receptor beta chains from one sample sequenced in a study of prognosis after radiotherapy for stage I lung cancer. TCR beta CDR3 amplification from genomic DNA was performed by two-round multiplex PCR. Gene-specific TRBV and TRBJ primers were used in PCR round one. TCRdb processed the multiplex PCR reads anew with MiXCR; each CDR3 protein has one entry. This table has 14,000 or so distinct CDR3 sequences, just under 30% appearing once. The sample in question was PBMCs, obtained before or after stereotactic body radiation therapy (not recorded which). Receptor source: a donor over 45 with non-small cell lung cancer.

This clonotype was observed many times. The CDR3 region is CASTGTVNQPQHF. CDR3 coding DNA: TGTGCCAGCACCGGGACGGTCAATCAGCCCCAGCATTTT. V and J are TRBV2 and TRBJ1-5; a possible D gene is TRBD1 (5 bases). V lost 7 bases and J 3 bases, leaving 10 bases between the germline ends. CDR3 length: 13 amino acids. Germline lookup yields CDR1 SNHLY and CDR2 FYNNEI.

This chain connects TRBV9 to TRBJ1-5, with TRBD1 matching 7 bases. Per germline, CDR1 SGDLS and CDR2 YYNGEE. V trimming: 0 bases; J trimming: 13 bases; junction bases outside the gene matches: 13. The CDR3 loop spans 15 amino acids. The CDR3 sequence: CASSVGDSSSHPQHF. The DNA of the CDR3 is TGTGCCAGCAGCGTAGGGGACAGCTCGTCTCATCCTCAGCATTTT.

This clonotype was seen repeatedly, ten times or more. The chain is built from TRBV12-3 or TRBV12-4 and TRBJ1-5, with D unresolved. The CDR3 consists of 13 residues. The V gene lost 6 bases and the J gene lost 10 bases, with 16 bases spanning the gap. Here the CDR3 DNA reads TGTGCCAGCAGATCGGACGGGATCGACCCCCAGCATTTT. It specifies CASRSDGIDPQHF.

This clonotype was recorded at least ten times. The chain has TRBV10-3 and TRBJ2-1; D is unresolved. CDR3 size: 14 residues. With 2 bases removed from V and 6 bases from J, the gap between germline ends came to 11 bases. CDR1 is ENHRY and CDR2 is SYGVKD in the germline V gene. CDR3 in DNA: TGTGCCATCAGTGAGAAAGCCCTTCCCAATGAGCAGTTCTTC. Translated: CAISEKALPNEQFF.

For this clonotype: A read error is the likely source, as a far larger clone sits one nucleotide away. J is TRBJ2-3 and V is TRBV6-4; D is unclear. The length of the CDR3 is 15 residues. In germline, CDR1 is MRHNA, CDR2 SNTAGT. V was pared by 5 bases and J by 3 bases, with 15 bases between. In DNA, the CDR3 is TGTGCCAGCAGTTACGAACGGGCCCCAACAGATACGCAGTATTTT. Translating gives CASSYERAPTDTQYF.

This chain connects TRBV6-2 or TRBV6-3 to TRBJ2-7; D is unresolved. CDR1 MNHEY and CDR2 SVGEGT come from the germline V gene. The ends were cut back, 8 bases at V and 9 bases at J, with 17 bases in the middle. The length of the CDR3 is 12 residues. CDR3 sequence reads: CASLSPLWGQYF. The CDR3 DNA follows: TGTGCCAGCCTATCTCCCCTCTGGGGGCAGTACTTC.

Concerning this clonotype itself: A far bigger clonotype differs at one base, so this is likely a read error. The chain has TRBV6-2 or TRBV6-3 and TRBJ2-2; 8 positions agree with TRBD1. The CDR3 is 14 amino acids. Germline V gene data show CDR1 as MNHEY and CDR2 as SVGEGT. The CDR3 DNA sequence: TGTGCCAGCAGCGGACAGGGCGGCACCTGGGAGCTGTTTTTT. Protein sequence: CASSGQGGTWELFF.

This clonotype was counted many times. The rearrangement links TRBV20-1 to TRBJ2-5; TRBD2 agrees at 9 bases. V trimming: 3 bases; J trimming: 4 bases; junction bases outside the gene matches: 9. There are 15 residues in the CDR3. Looked up from germline, CDR1 is DFQATT and CDR2 is SNEGSKA (reference sequence). CDR3 residues: CSARKDSGGGETQYF. The CDR3 nucleotides read TGCAGTGCTAGGAAAGATAGCGGGGGCGGAGAGACCCAGTACTTC.

The rearrangement joins TRBV2 to TRBJ2-7, with D maybe TRBD2 (6 bases). Germline V gene data show CDR1 as SNHLY and CDR2 as FYNNEI. This CDR3 spans 16 amino acids. Trimming pared 7 bases from V and 1 base from J, leaving 20 bases between. Written as DNA, the CDR3 is TGTGCCAGCACCGAATTGTTCCAGCGGGCTTCCTACGAGCAGTACTTC. As protein: CASTELFQRASYEQYF.

This clonotype is labeled as medium-sized. The V call is TRBV30, the J call TRBJ2-2; D gene uncertain. The CDR3 has 12 residues. V lost 1 base to trimming and J lost 8 bases, with 8 bases between them. The germline gives CDR1 GTSNPN, CDR2 SVGIG (reference sequence). CDR3 in amino acids: CAWSASYGELFF. The DNA of the CDR3 is TGTGCCTGGAGTGCGAGCTATGGGGAGCTGTTTTTT.

Within the sample, this clonotype is medium-sized. This chain connects TRBV2 to TRBJ2-1, with no clear D. The CDR3 is 13 residues long. Per the germline V gene, CDR1 is SNHLY and CDR2 is FYNNEI. Between the trimmed V and J ends, which lost 10 bases and 8 bases, there was a span of 18 bases. The CDR3 DNA is TGTGCCACCAACCCACCGGTTGGCGATGAGCAGTTCTTC. Amino acid sequence: CATNPPVGDEQFF.

This clonotype showed up many times. The chain combines TRBV2 with TRBJ2-7, with no clear D. V was clipped by 10 bases and J by 0 bases, with 16 bases between them. The CDR3 runs 14 residues. Germline CDR1 and CDR2: SNHLY and FYNNEI. This CDR3 reads CATPPDFRSYEQYF. In DNA form, the CDR3 reads TGTGCCACCCCCCCCGATTTTCGCTCCTACGAGCAGTACTTC.

This clonotype came up once. This chain connects TRBV28 to TRBJ2-2; 11 bases align to TRBD1. The CDR3 loop spans 18 amino acids. Per germline, CDR1 MDHEN and CDR2 SYDVKM. V shed 3 bases, J shed 1 base, and the junction held 7 bases outside the gene matches. Here the CDR3 reads CASSFRTGGTRNTGELFF. CDR3 coding DNA: TGTGCCAGCAGTTTCCGGACAGGGGGCACAAGGAACACCGGGGAGCTGTTTTTT.

Relative to its sample, this clonotype is medium-sized. The chain joins TRBV28 to TRBJ2-7; 7 bases fit TRBD2. Germline V gene lookup returns CDR1 MDHEN and CDR2 SYDVKM. V lost 3 bases to trimming and J lost 4 bases; unmatched junction nucleotides: 15. CDR3 length: 17 residues. The CDR3: CASSLGSRTSFLYEQYF. CDR3 coding DNA: TGTGCCAGCAGTTTGGGGAGCCGGACTAGTTTTTTATACGAGCAGTACTTC. The full variable domain, in which reference TRBV28 and TRBJ2-7 provide the parts outside the CDR3, is DVKVTQSSRYLVKRTGEKVFLECVQDMDHENMFWYRQDPGLGLRLIYFSYDVKMKEKGDIPEGYSVSREKKERFSLILESASTNQTSMYLCASSLGSRTSFLYEQYFGPGTRLTVT.

As regards this clonotype: A far larger clone is one nucleotide away, so this likely arose from a read error. The gene calls are TRBV6-9 and TRBJ2-5, with unresolved D. The DNA end is more similar to TRBJ2-1, so the J call may be wrong. The CDR3 consists of 13 residues. Germline CDR1 MNHGY, CDR2 SVAAGI. DNA for the CDR3: TGTGCCAGCAGTTACGCGGTGGACAATGAGCAGTTCTTC. Translated, it gives CASSYAVDNEQFF.

V and J are TRBV4-1 and TRBJ2-4; tentative D call: TRBD2 (6 bases). The germline gives CDR1 MGHRA, CDR2 YSYEKL. There are 15 residues in the CDR3. V dropped 1 base and J dropped 8 bases, with 15 bases sitting between them. This CDR3 is CASSQALGWGDIQYF. CDR3 in DNA: TGCGCCAGCAGCCAAGCCCTAGGGTGGGGGGACATTCAGTACTTC.

Many counts were recorded for this clonotype. The chain recombines TRBV30 with TRBJ1-3; D gene unclear. Germline V gene data show CDR1 as GTSNPN and CDR2 as SVGIG (reference sequence). Deletions cut 3 bases from V and 4 bases from J, with 10 bases between. The CDR3 loop spans 13 amino acids. CDR3 sequence (DNA): TGTGCCTGGAGCTGGGTGGGGGGAAACACCATATATTTT. It specifies CAWSWVGGNTIYF.

Concerning this clonotype: The junction does not match germline at one end; this may be a read error. V gene TRBV20-1 combines with J gene TRBJ2-1; 9 bases align to TRBD2. This CDR3 has 16 residues. From germline, CDR1 is DFQATT and CDR2 SNEGSKA (reference sequence). CDR3 loop: CSARGLAGSSHNDQFF. The CDR3 DNA reads TGCAGTGCTAGAGGGCTAGCGGGAAGCTCCCACAATGATCAGTTCTTC.

Ten or more counts support this clonotype. This rearrangement joins TRBV3-1 to TRBJ2-5; D ambiguous. CDR1 is LGHDT, CDR2 YNNKEL, per germline (reference sequence). The CDR3 totals 11 residues. Trimming shortened V by 5 bases and J by 6 bases, and 7 bases separated the two germline ends. In nucleotides, the CDR3 is TGTGCCAGCAGCTCATCGAAGACCCAGTACTTC. This codes for CASSSSKTQYF.

In this sample, this clonotype turned up many times. The CDR3 bases are TGTGCCTTTGCCCTTTCTGGAAACACCATATATTTT. Amino acid sequence: CAFALSGNTIYF. The rearrangement links TRBV30 to TRBJ1-3; D gene ambiguous. V was clipped by 7 bases and J by 1 base, with 8 bases between them. The germline V gene has CDR1 GTSNPN and CDR2 SVGIG (reference sequence). The CDR3 consists of 12 residues.

This clonotype showed up many times. The chain links TRBV29-1 to TRBJ1-4; D is perhaps TRBD1 (5 bases). The CDR3 is 13 amino acids. The ends were cut back, 6 bases at V and 8 bases at J, with 16 bases in the middle. Germline CDR1 and CDR2: SQVTM and ANQGSEA. Written as DNA, the CDR3 is TGCAGCGTAAGTTCGCAGACAGCGGAAAAACTGTTTTTT. Its protein product is CSVSSQTAEKLFF.

A word on this clonotype: A far larger clone is a single base away, which makes a read error likely. The chain combines TRBV11-2 with TRBJ2-1; tentative D call: TRBD1 (5 bases). V was cut by 2 bases and J by 5 bases, with 7 bases left in between. Germline assignment: CDR1 SGHAT and CDR2 FQNNGV. The CDR3 totals 13 residues. CDR3 loop: CASSLKGNNEQFF. The CDR3, as DNA: TGTGCCAGCAGCTTAAAGGGGAACAATGAGCAGTTCTTC.

This clonotype has only a few counts. This could be a read error, since a much larger clone is one nucleotide away. The rearrangement links TRBV29-1 to TRBJ2-7, with D perhaps assigned TRBD1 or TRBD2 (6 bases each). V dropped 7 bases and J dropped 2 bases, with 24 bases sitting between them. This CDR3 contains 16 residues. The V gene's germline CDR1 is SQVTM and CDR2 ANQGSEA. The DNA for the CDR3 is TGCAGCGCTCAAGGAGGTAGTTGGGGGGCAACCTACGAGCAGTACTTC. It codes for CSAQGGSWGATYEQYF.

On this clonotype itself: The junction departs from the called germline gene at one end, perhaps through a read error. This sequence joins TRBV7-2 and TRBJ2-2, with unresolved D. The CDR3 extends over 14 amino acids. CDR1 SGHTA and CDR2 FQGNSA come from the germline V gene. The CDR3 sequence: CASSLVQYTVELFF. The CDR3 region has the DNA TGTGCCAGCAGCTTAGTCCAGTACACCGTGGAGCTGTTTTTT. Variable domain in full (rest from reference TRBV7-2 and TRBJ2-2): GAGVSQSPSNKVTEKGKDVELRCDPISGHTALYWYRQSLGQGLEFLIYFQGNSAPDKSGLPSDRFSAERTGGSVSTLTIQRTQQEDSAVYLCASSLVQYTVELFFGEGSRLTVL.

This clonotype has at least ten counts. The V and J genes are TRBV6-4 and TRBJ1-5, with D tentatively TRBD1 (5 bases). The CDR3 totals 15 residues. Germline V gene sequence: CDR1 MRHNA, CDR2 SNTAGT. Deletions cut 3 bases from V and 1 base from J, with 10 bases between. This CDR3 is CASSERGGSNQPQHF. The DNA of the CDR3 is TGTGCCAGCAGTGAACGGGGGGGAAGCAATCAGCCCCAGCATTTT.

This clonotype was detected many times. The chain joins TRBV2 to TRBJ2-5; the D is unclear. The CDR3 totals 14 residues. Per germline, CDR1 SNHLY and CDR2 FYNNEI. Trimming stripped 3 bases from V and 1 base from J, with 9 bases between. The CDR3 protein is CASSDGRLQETQYF. The CDR3 DNA reads as TGTGCCAGCAGTGATGGCAGACTCCAAGAGACCCAGTACTTC. Based on the CDR3 plus reference TRBV2 and TRBJ2-5, the full variable domain is EPEVTQTPSHQVTQMGQEVILRCVPISNHLYFYWYRQILGQKVEFLVSFYNNEISEKSEIFDDQFSVERPDGSNFTLKIRSTKLEDSAMYFCASSDGRLQETQYFGPGTRLLVL.

With respect to this clonotype: A far larger clone is only one base removed, so a read error is likely. The chain recombines TRBV6-2 or TRBV6-3 with TRBJ1-2; D uncertain. Trimming took 5 bases from V and 0 from J, leaving 13 bases between them. Germline CDR1 reads MNHEY; CDR2 reads SVGEGT. The CDR3 contains 15 residues. CDR3: CASSVDQKTNYGYTF. CDR3 sequence (DNA): TGTGCCAGCAGTGTCGATCAGAAAACTAACTATGGCTACACCTTC.

Relative to its sample, this clonotype is medium-sized (0.01 to 0.1%). The chain is built from TRBV28 and TRBJ2-5; D call uncertain. This CDR3 is 11 amino acids long. Germline V gene sequence: CDR1 MDHEN, CDR2 SYDVKM. With 8 bases removed from V and 7 bases from J, the gap between germline ends came to 11 bases. CDR3 residues: CASGRLGTQYF. DNA for the CDR3: TGTGCCAGCGGGCGGTTGGGGACCCAGTACTTC.

This clonotype is deemed medium-sized. The genes are TRBV6-2 or TRBV6-3 and TRBJ2-1; 9 bases are a match to TRBD2. This CDR3 contains 17 residues. V lost 0 bases, J lost 3 bases, and 6 bases stayed unmatched. Germline V gene data show CDR1 as MNHEY and CDR2 as SVGEGT. Here the CDR3 DNA reads TGTGCCAGCAGTTACTCCGCTCCTAGCGGGGTCTACAATGAGCAGTTCTTC. Translating gives CASSYSAPSGVYNEQFF.

This clonotype was observed a few times. Mismatch with germline at one junction end may stem from a read error. The chain carries TRBV12-3 or TRBV12-4 and TRBJ2-2; weak D call: TRBD2 (6 bases). This CDR3 spans 13 amino acids. The CDR3 bases are TGTGCCGGCAGTTTAGCGGAGACCGGGGAGCTGTTTTTC. Protein sequence: CAGSLAETGELFF.